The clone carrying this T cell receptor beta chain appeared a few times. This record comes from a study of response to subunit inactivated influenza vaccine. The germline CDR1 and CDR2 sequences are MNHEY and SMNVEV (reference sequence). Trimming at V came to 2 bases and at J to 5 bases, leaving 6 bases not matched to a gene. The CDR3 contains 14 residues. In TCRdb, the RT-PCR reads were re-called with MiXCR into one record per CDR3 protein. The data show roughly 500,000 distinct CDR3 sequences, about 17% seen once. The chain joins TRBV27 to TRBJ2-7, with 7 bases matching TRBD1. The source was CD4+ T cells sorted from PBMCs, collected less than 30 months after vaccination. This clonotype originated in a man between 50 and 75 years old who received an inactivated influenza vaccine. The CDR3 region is CASSLRGQNHEQYF. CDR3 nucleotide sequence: TGTGCCAGCAGTTTAAGGGGACAGAACCACGAGCAGTACTTC.